The 20 T cell receptor beta chains reported below all come from one sample, sequenced in a study of regulatory T cells in long-lasting Graves disease. Arm-PCR with iRepertoire HTBI primers amplified the CDR3 regions for these TCR beta libraries. TCRdb re-derived calls from the multiplex PCR reads in MiXCR, one entry per CDR3 protein. The table records hundreds of thousands of distinct CDR3 sequences, 15% to 19% of them present only once. Documented time point: newly diagnosed GD, antithyroid drugs for less than 3 months. From PBMCs, RNA was extracted and then used to make the TCR library. This specimen consisted of peripheral blood mononuclear cells (PBMCs), obtained at new diagnosis, from a patient treated with antithyroid drugs. All receptors derive from a female donor with Graves disease.

This clonotype was seen at least ten times. V usage is TRBV12-3 or TRBV12-4 and J usage is TRBJ2-3; D may be TRBD1 (6 bases). This CDR3 is built from 13 residues. Trimming removed 3 bases from V and 5 bases from J, with 9 bases in between. The CDR3 sequence: CASSFEGEDTQYF. The CDR3 region has the DNA TGTGCCAGCAGTTTCGAGGGGGAAGATACGCAGTATTTT.

This clonotype was recorded many times. The chain carries TRBV7-6 and TRBJ1-5, with 8 bases aligning to TRBD1. CDR3 length: 19 residues. V was clipped by 5 bases and J by 2 bases; unmatched bases: 17. Germline V gives CDR1 SGHVS, CDR2 FNYEAQ. The CDR3 spells CASSANFGQGHTGNQPQHF. CDR3 nucleotides: TGTGCCAGCAGCGCAAATTTCGGACAGGGTCACACCGGCAATCAGCCCCAGCATTTT.

As concerns this clonotype: It may be a read error: a sequence one base away is much more abundant. This rearrangement joins TRBV20-1 to TRBJ2-3; D uncertain. Germline lookup yields CDR1 DFQATT and CDR2 SNEGSKA (reference sequence). The CDR3 is 12 residues long. The CDR3 region is CSANARPDTRYF. The CDR3 DNA reads TGCAGTGCCAACGCCCGACCAGATACGCGGTATTTT.

In this sample, this clonotype turned up many times. V gene TRBV20-1 combines with J gene TRBJ1-3; D remains unclear. CDR3 length equals 13 residues. V dropped 5 bases and J dropped 1 base, with 9 bases sitting between them. CDR1 and CDR2 from the germline V gene are DFQATT and SNEGSKA (reference sequence). CDR3 loop: CSAELASGNTIYF. In DNA form, the CDR3 reads TGCAGTGCTGAGCTGGCATCTGGAAACACCATATATTTT.

This clonotype has a count of ten or more. J is TRBJ2-2 and V is TRBV2, with D tentatively TRBD1 or TRBD2 (7 bases each). Per the germline V gene, CDR1 is SNHLY and CDR2 is FYNNEI. The CDR3 spans 17 residues. Trimming pared 6 bases from V and 0 bases from J, leaving 17 bases between. The CDR3 region is CASSEGRDRANTGELFF. CDR3 DNA: TGTGCCAGCAGCGAGGGGAGGGACAGAGCGAACACCGGGGAGCTGTTTTTT.

The table lists this clonotype with a few counts. It may be a read error: a sequence one base away is much more abundant. This chain joins TRBV2 and TRBJ1-2; no reliable D call. Germline V gene sequence: CDR1 SNHLY, CDR2 FYNNEI. This CDR3 spans 12 amino acids. CDR3 in amino acids: CASRQDRDGYAF. For the CDR3, the DNA is TGTGCCAGCAGGCAGGATCGGGATGGCTACGCCTTC.

V and J are TRBV7-9 and TRBJ2-2, with TRBD1 matching 9 bases. The CDR3 is 15 amino acids. V was clipped by 7 bases and J by 4 bases; unmatched bases: 7. Looked up from germline, CDR1 is SEHNR and CDR2 is FQNEAQ (reference sequence). CDR3 sequence reads: CASIHRGQITGELFF. The DNA of the CDR3 is TGTGCCAGCATCCACAGGGGGCAAATCACCGGGGAGCTGTTTTTT.

This clonotype occurred many times. V and J are TRBV27 and TRBJ1-1; D call uncertain. Between the trimmed V and J ends, which lost 5 bases and 0 bases, there was a span of 7 bases. The CDR3 is 13 residues long. Germline V gene sequence: CDR1 MNHEY, CDR2 SMNVEV (reference sequence). CDR3 sequence reads: CASSAYMNTEAFF. CDR3 nucleotide sequence: TGTGCCAGCAGTGCCTACATGAACACTGAAGCTTTCTTT.

This chain joins TRBV6-2 or TRBV6-3 and TRBJ2-7; D might be TRBD1 (7 bases). V was shortened by 5 bases and J by 1 base, with 15 bases between the two germline ends. This CDR3 spans 15 amino acids. The V gene's germline CDR1 is MNHEY and CDR2 SVGEGT. CDR3 loop: CASSPRGTVSYEQYF. In nucleotides, the CDR3 is TGTGCCAGCAGTCCTCGCGGGACAGTTTCCTACGAGCAGTACTTC.

This clonotype was observed at least ten times. V gene TRBV11-2 combines with J gene TRBJ2-2; possibly TRBD1 for D (5 bases). Germline V gene data show CDR1 as SGHAT and CDR2 as FQNNGV. This CDR3 spans 16 amino acids. Trimming stripped 2 bases from V and 7 bases from J, with 17 bases between. This CDR3 is CASSLRLDNSVGELFF. DNA of the CDR3: TGTGCCAGCAGCTTACGGTTGGACAACTCCGTCGGGGAGCTGTTTTTT.

This clonotype was picked up one time. This sequence may be a read error, since a much larger clone differs from it by one base. The V gene is TRBV3-1, the J gene TRBJ1-2, with a possible D match to TRBD1 (5 bases). From germline, CDR1 is LGHDT and CDR2 YNNKEL (reference sequence). This CDR3 is 14 amino acids long. Between the trimmed V and J ends, which lost 3 bases and 5 bases, there was a span of 13 bases. The CDR3 loop is CASSHRWGLYGYTF. The CDR3, as DNA: TGTGCCAGCAGCCATCGTTGGGGCTTGTATGGCTACACCTTC.

This clonotype has a count of ten or more. In nucleotides, the CDR3 is TGTGCCAGCAGTTGGACTAGCGGGAGCTCCTACAATGAGCAGTTCTTC. Its translation: CASSWTSGSSYNEQFF. The chain joins TRBV12-3 or TRBV12-4 to TRBJ2-1, with 13 bases aligning to TRBD2. V dropped 4 bases and J dropped 0; count of bases not matched to a gene: 0. CDR3 size: 16 residues.

Points on this clonotype: This sequence is one base from a far larger clone and is likely a read error. CDR3 nucleotides: TGTGCCAGCAGCCCGGCGCACAATTCACCCCTCCACTTT. It codes for CASSPAHNSPLHF. The rearrangement links TRBV3-1 to TRBJ1-6; no clear D gene. This CDR3 is built from 13 residues. V was shortened by 4 bases and J by 7 bases, with 8 bases between the two germline ends. Germline lookup yields CDR1 LGHDT and CDR2 YNNKEL (reference sequence).

Many counts were recorded for this clonotype. V usage is TRBV7-2 and J usage is TRBJ2-2; a possible D gene is TRBD2 (7 bases). Trimming shortened V by 1 base and J by 3 bases, and 12 bases separated the two germline ends. The germline V gene encodes CDR1 SGHTA and CDR2 FQGNSA. This CDR3 contains 16 residues. Here the CDR3 DNA reads TGTGCCAGCAGCTTAGTTGCGGGGGCGGACACCGGGGAGCTGTTTTTT. The encoded protein is CASSLVAGADTGELFF.

The rearrangement joins TRBV15 to TRBJ2-7; D not resolved. The CDR3 is 15 amino acids. Between the trimmed V and J ends, which lost 0 bases and 5 bases, there was a span of 14 bases. In germline, CDR1 is LNHNV, CDR2 YYDKDF (reference sequence). This CDR3 is CATSRDFPGGNEQYF. For the CDR3, the DNA is TGTGCCACCAGCAGAGATTTCCCAGGCGGCAACGAGCAGTACTTC.

In this sample, this clonotype turned up a few times. The chain has TRBV27 and TRBJ1-4; 9 positions agree with TRBD1. Trimming cost V 3 bases and J 10 bases; bases outside gene matches: 6. CDR1 is MNHEY and CDR2 is SMNVEV in the germline V gene (reference sequence). The CDR3 length is 14 residues. CDR3 sequence reads: CASSFGQGIGKLFF. CDR3 coding DNA: TGTGCCAGCAGTTTCGGACAGGGGATCGGAAAACTGTTTTTT. The whole variable domain, filled in from reference TRBV27 and TRBJ1-4, reads EAQVTQNPRYLITVTGKKLTVTCSQNMNHEYMSWYRQDPGLGLRQIYYSMNVEVTDKGDVPEGYKVSRKEKRNFPLILESPSPNQTSLYFCASSFGQGIGKLFFGSGTQLSVL.

This clonotype was counted at least ten times. The rearrangement joins TRBV12-3 or TRBV12-4 to TRBJ1-5; 9 bases are a match to TRBD1. This CDR3 is 15 amino acids long. The junction had 9 bases not matched to a gene; V was cut back by 6 bases and J by 6 bases. CDR3 sequence: CASRSAGTGSQPQHF. CDR3 DNA sequence: TGTGCCAGCAGGTCTGCCGGGACAGGGAGTCAGCCCCAGCATTTT.

The gene calls are TRBV3-1 and TRBJ2-1; 10 bases map to TRBD2. CDR1 LGHDT and CDR2 YNNKEL come from the germline V gene (reference sequence). Trimming cost V 0 bases and J 2 bases; bases outside gene matches: 7. The CDR3 totals 18 residues. The CDR3 DNA sequence: TGTGCCAGCAGCCAAGATCTCGGAGCGGGAGGGGCCTACAATGAGCAGTTCTTC. It specifies CASSQDLGAGGAYNEQFF.

This clonotype was detected many times. The chain uses TRBV7-2 and TRBJ2-1; D gene uncertain. Per germline, CDR1 SGHTA and CDR2 FQGNSA. This CDR3 has 15 amino acids. V was clipped by 5 bases and J by 0 bases, with 11 bases between them. The CDR3 nucleotides read TGTGCCAGCAGCATGGGCTTGAGCTCCTACAATGAGCAGTTCTTC. The encoded protein is CASSMGLSSYNEQFF.

By its share, this clonotype is medium-sized (0.01 to 0.1%). This chain links TRBV15 with TRBJ1-5; D call uncertain. V lost 5 bases and J lost 3, with 8 bases in between. Germline values: CDR1 LNHNV, CDR2 YYDKDF (reference sequence). The CDR3 is 13 residues long. CDR3 region: CATSRSDNQPQHF. DNA for the CDR3: TGTGCCACCAGCCGGAGCGACAATCAGCCCCAGCATTTT.